The source of this TCR beta chain is a study of T cells in Graves' hyperthyroidism and ophthalmopathy. Study conclusions and caveats: Ophthalmopathy, as predicted by the model, came a median roughly 6.3 months after the prediction. Blood also contained most expanded thyroid clonotypes above 0.001.

This clonotype has ten or more counts. Antigen: not known. The source material, RNA transcripts, was used to amplify TCR beta CDR3 regions. HTBI primers were employed in a first-round RT-PCR of the TCR CDR3. TCRdb called the multiplex PCR reads again in MiXCR, with one record for every CDR3 protein. Found here are 660,000 or so distinct CDR3 sequences, 20% to 25% of them singletons; the top ten hold 34%. There are 13 residues in the CDR3. Germline V CDR1 and CDR2: SEHNR, FQNEAQ (reference sequence). V lost 4 bases and J 6 bases, leaving 13 bases between the germline ends. The clonotype comes from a young man with Graves' ophthalmopathy. The J gene is TRBJ2-7, the V gene TRBV7-9; D ambiguous. The sample comprised blood. As DNA, the CDR3 is TGTGCCAGCAGCTCCTACTTCAAAAGCGAGCAGTACTTC. This gives the protein CASSSYFKSEQYF.